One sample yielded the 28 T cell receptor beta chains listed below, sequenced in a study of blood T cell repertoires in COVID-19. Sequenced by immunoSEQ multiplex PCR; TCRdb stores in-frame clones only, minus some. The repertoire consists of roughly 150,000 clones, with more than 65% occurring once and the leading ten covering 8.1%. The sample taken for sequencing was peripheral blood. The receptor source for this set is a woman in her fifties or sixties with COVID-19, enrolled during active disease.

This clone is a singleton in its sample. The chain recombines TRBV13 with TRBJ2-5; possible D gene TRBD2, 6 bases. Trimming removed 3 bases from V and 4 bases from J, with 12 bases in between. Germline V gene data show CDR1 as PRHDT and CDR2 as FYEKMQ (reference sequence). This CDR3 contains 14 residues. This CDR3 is CASSFGTRGETQYF. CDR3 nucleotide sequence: TGTGCCAGCAGCTTCGGGACGCGGGGAGAGACCCAGTACTTC.

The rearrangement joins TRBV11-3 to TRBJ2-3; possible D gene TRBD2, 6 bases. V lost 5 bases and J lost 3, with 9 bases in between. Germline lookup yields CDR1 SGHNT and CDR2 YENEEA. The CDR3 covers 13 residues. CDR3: CASSRTITDTQYF. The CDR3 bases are TGTGCCAGCAGCAGGACTATTACAGATACGCAGTATTTT.

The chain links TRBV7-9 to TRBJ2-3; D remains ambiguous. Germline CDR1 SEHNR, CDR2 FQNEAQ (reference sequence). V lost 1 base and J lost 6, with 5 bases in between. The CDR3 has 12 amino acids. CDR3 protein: CASSLGEDTQYF. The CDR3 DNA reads TGTGCCAGCAGCTTAGGAGAGGATACGCAGTATTTT.

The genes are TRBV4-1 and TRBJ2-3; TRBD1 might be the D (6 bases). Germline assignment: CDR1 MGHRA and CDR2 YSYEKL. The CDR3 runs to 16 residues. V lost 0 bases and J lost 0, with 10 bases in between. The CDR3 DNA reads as TGCGCCAGCAGCCAAGAGCCGGACAGCAGCACAGATACGCAGTATTTT. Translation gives CASSQEPDSSTDTQYF.

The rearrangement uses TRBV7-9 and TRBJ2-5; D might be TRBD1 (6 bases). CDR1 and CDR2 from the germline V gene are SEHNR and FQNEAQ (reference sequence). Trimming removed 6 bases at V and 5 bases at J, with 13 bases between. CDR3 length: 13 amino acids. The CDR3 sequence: CASRQGQGETQYF. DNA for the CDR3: TGTGCCAGCAGACAGGGACAAGGGGAGACCCAGTACTTC.

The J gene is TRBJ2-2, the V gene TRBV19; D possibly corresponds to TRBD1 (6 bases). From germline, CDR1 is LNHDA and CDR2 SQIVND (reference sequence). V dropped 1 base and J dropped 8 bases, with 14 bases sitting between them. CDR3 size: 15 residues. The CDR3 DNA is TGTGCCAGTAGTATAGTCGCAGGGGCGTCGGGGGAGCTGTTTTTT. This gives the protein CASSIVAGASGELFF.

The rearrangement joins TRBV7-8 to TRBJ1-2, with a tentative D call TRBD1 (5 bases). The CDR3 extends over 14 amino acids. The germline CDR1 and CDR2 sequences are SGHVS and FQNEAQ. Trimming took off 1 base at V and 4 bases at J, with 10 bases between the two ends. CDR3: CASSLGDSTYGYTF. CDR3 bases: TGTGCCAGCAGCTTAGGGGACTCCACCTATGGCTACACCTTC.

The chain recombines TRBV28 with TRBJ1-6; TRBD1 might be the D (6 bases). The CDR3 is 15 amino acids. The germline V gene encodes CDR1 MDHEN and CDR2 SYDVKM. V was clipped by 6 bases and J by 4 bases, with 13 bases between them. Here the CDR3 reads CASRSGTPYNSPLHF. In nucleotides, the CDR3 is TGTGCCAGCAGGTCCGGGACACCTTATAATTCACCCCTCCACTTT.

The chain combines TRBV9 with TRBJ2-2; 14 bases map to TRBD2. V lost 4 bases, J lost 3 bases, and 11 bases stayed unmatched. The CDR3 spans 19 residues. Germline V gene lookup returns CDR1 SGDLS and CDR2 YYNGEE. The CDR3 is CASSWGLAGVGRDTGELFF. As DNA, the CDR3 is TGTGCCAGCAGCTGGGGACTAGCGGGAGTGGGCCGGGACACCGGGGAGCTGTTTTTT.

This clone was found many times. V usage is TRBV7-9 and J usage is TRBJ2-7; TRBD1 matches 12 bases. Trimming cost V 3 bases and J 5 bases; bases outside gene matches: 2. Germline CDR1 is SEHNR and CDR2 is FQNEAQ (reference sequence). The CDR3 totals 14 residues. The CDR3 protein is CASSFGTGGNEQYF. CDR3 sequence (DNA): TGTGCCAGCAGCTTCGGGACAGGGGGCAACGAGCAGTACTTC.

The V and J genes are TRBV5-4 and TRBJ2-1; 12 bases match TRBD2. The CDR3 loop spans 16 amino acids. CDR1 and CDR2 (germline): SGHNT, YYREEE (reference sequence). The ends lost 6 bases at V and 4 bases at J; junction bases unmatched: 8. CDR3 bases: TGTGCCAGCACCCCGACTAGCGGGGGAGCGTACAATGAGCAGTTCTTC. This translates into CASTPTSGGAYNEQFF.

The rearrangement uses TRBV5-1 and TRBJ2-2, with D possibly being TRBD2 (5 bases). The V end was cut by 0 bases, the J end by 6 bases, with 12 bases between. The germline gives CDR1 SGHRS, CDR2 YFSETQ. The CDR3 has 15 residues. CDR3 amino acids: CASSLGGGRPGELFF. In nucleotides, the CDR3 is TGCGCCAGCAGCTTGGGAGGAGGTCGACCCGGGGAGCTGTTTTTT.

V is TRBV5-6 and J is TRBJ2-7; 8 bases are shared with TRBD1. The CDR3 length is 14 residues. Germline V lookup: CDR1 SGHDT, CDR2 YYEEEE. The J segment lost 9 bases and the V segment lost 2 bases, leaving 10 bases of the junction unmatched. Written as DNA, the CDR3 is TGTGCCAGCAGCTTAGGACAGGGAGTGCCTAGGCAGTACTTC. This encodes CASSLGQGVPRQYF. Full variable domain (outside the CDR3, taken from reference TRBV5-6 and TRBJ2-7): DAGVTQSPTHLIKTRGQQVTLRCSPKSGHDTVSWYQQALGQGPQFIFQYYEEEERQRGNFPDRFSGHQFPNYSSELNVNALLLGDSALYLCASSLGQGVPRQYFGPGTRLTVT.

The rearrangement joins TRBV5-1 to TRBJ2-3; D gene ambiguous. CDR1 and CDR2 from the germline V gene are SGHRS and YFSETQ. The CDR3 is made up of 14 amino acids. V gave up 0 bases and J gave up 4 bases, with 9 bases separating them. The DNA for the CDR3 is TGCGCCAGCAGCTTGGAACGAGAAGCAGATACGCAGTATTTT. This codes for CASSLEREADTQYF.

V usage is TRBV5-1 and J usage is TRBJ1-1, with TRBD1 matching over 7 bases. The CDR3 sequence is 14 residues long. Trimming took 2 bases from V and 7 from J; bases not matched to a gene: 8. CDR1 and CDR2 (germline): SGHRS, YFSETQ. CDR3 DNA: TGCGCCAGCAGCTTAGGGGGCAGCTCCCTTGAAGCTTTCTTT. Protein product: CASSLGGSSLEAFF.

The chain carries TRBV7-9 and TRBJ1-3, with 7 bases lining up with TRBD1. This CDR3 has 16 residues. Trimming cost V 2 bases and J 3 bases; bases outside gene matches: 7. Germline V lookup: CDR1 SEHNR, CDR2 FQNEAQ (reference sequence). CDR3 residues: CASSLNHRGNGNTIYF. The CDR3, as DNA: TGTGCCAGCAGCTTAAATCACAGGGGAAATGGAAACACCATATATTTT.

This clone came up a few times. The CDR3 nucleotides read TGTGCCAGCAGCCCTCTAGATGGCACAGATACGCAGTATTTT. This encodes CASSPLDGTDTQYF. This rearrangement joins TRBV14 to TRBJ2-3, with D unresolved. Per germline, CDR1 SGHDN and CDR2 FVKESK. This CDR3 comprises 14 residues. V was clipped by 4 bases and J by 1 base, with 9 bases between them.

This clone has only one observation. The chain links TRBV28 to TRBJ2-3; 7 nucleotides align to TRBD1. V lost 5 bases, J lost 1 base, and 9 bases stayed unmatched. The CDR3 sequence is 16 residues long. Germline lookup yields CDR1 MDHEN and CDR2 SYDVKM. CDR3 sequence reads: CASSPNRQGGTDTQYF. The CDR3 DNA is TGTGCCAGCAGTCCTAACCGACAGGGCGGCACAGATACGCAGTATTTT.

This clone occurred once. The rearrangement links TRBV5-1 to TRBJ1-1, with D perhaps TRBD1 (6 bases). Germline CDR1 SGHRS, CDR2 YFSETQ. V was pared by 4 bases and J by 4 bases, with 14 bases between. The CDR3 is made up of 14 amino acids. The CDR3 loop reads CASSPLQGGTEAFF. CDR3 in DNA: TGCGCCAGCAGCCCTCTACAGGGCGGCACTGAAGCTTTCTTT.

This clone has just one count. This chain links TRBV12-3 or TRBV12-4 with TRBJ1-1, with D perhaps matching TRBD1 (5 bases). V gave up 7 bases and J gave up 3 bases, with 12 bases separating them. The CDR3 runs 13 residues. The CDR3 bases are TGTGCCAGCAAAGAAGGGGACTACACTGAAGCTTTCTTT. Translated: CASKEGDYTEAFF.

CDR3 bases: TGCGCCAGCAGCCAAGAGGCGGGGTACTCCTATAATTCACCCCTCCACTTT. It yields the protein CASSQEAGYSYNSPLHF. V gene TRBV4-3 combines with J gene TRBJ1-6, with D unresolved. Trimming removed 0 bases at V and 0 bases at J, with 9 bases between. CDR3 length equals 17 residues. The germline V gene encodes CDR1 LGHNA and CDR2 YSLEER.

CDR3 sequence: CASSYRQGRANYGYTF. CDR3 nucleotides: TGTGCCAGCAGCTACCGACAGGGACGAGCTAACTATGGCTACACCTTC. V is TRBV27 and J is TRBJ1-2; 7 bases agree with TRBD1. With V trimmed by 6 bases and J by 0 bases, 10 bases remained unmatched. The CDR3 is made up of 16 amino acids. CDR1 and CDR2 (germline): MNHEY, SMNVEV (reference sequence).

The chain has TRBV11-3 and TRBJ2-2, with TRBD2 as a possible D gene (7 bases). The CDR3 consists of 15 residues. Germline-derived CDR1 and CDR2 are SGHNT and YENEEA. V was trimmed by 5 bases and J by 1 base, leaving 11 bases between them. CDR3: CASSRGGENTGELFF. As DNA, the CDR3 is TGTGCCAGCAGCCGCGGGGGCGAGAACACCGGGGAGCTGTTTTTT.

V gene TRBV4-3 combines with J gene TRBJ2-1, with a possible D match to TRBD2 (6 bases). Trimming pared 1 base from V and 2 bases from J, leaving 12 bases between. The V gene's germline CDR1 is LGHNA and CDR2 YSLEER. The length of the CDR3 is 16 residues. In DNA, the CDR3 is TGCGCCAGCAGCCAAGGTGTTAGCGGAGCCTACAATGAGCAGTTCTTC. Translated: CASSQGVSGAYNEQFF.

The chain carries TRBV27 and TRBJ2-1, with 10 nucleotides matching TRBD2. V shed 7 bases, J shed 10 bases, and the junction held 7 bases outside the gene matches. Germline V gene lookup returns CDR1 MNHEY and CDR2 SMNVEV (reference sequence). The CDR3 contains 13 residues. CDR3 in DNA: TGTGCCAGCAAGCGGGAGGGGGTAGGCGAGCAGTTCTTC. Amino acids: CASKREGVGEQFF.

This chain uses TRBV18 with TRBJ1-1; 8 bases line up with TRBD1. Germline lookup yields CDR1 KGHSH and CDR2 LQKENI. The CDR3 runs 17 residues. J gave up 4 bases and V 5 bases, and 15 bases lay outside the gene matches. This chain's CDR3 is CASSTKARGLISTEAFF. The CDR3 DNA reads TGTGCCAGCTCAACCAAGGCCAGGGGGCTGATAAGCACTGAAGCTTTCTTT.

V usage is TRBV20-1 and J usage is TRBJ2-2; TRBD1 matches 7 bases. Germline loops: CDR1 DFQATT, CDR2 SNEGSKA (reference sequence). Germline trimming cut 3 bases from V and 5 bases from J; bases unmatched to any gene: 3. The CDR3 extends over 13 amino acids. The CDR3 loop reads CSASATGTGELFF. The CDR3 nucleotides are TGCAGTGCTAGTGCGACAGGGACCGGGGAGCTGTTTTTT.

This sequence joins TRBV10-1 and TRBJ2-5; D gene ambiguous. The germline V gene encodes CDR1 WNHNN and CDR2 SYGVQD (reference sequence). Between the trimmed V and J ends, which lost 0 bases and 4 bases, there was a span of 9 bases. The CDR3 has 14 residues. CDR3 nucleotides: TGCGCCAGCAGTGAGTCCAGAGGTCCAGAGACCCAGTACTTC. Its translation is CASSESRGPETQYF.